This T cell receptor (beta chain) was profiled in a study of Ad26.COV2.S vaccination and SARS-CoV-2 variants. Whole-study context: Sample donor was a member of the COV1001 Ad26.COV2.S trial arm. Study results and caveats: Substantial breadth was reported for post-vaccination spike-specific CD8+ and CD4+ T cells.

Measured with immunoSEQ multiplex PCR; TCRdb has only the in-frame clones, and not every one. The sample lists approximately 410,000 clones, around 92% seen once, with less than 2% in the top ten. Trimming cost V 1 base and J 5 bases; bases outside gene matches: 10. The CDR3 sequence is 16 residues long. In germline, CDR1 is LGHDT, CDR2 YNNKEL (reference sequence). Described treatment: about 20 received Ad26.COV2.S at low or high dose, single or two shots; about 5 received placebo; per-sample allocation not given. Specimens were obtained on day 63 following the first vaccine or placebo injection. An Ad26 vector expressing Wuhan-strain SARS-CoV-2 spike constituted the vaccine. Of note for this clone: Its matching antigen is unknown.

The chain carries TRBV3-1 (or the pseudogene TRBV3-2) and TRBJ1-2, with 7 bases matching TRBD1. The receptor was derived from a person aged 18-60 years who received the Ad26.COV2.S COVID-19 vaccine or a placebo. The sequencing here drew on peripheral blood, taken in a trial of Ad26.COV2.S vaccine versus placebo. The DNA for the CDR3 is TGTGCCAGCAGCCAAGGGCTAGGGACAGTCTCTTATGGCTACACCTTC. It yields the protein CASSQGLGTVSYGYTF.